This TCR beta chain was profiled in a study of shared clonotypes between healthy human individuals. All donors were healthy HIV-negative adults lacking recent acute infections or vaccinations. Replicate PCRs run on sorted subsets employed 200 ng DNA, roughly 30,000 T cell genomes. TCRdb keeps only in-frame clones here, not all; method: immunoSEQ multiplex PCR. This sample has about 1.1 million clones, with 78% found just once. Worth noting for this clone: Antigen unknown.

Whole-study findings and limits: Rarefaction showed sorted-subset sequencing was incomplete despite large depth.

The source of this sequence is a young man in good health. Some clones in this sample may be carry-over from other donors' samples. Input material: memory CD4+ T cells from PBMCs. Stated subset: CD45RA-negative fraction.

Here the CDR3 reads CASSRNSGNTGELFF. The CDR3 DNA sequence: TGTGCCAGCAGCCGAAACTCTGGGAACACCGGGGAGCTGTTTTTT. V gene TRBV14 combines with J gene TRBJ2-2; D is uncertain. V gave up 4 bases and J gave up 1 base, with 10 bases separating them. The CDR3 covers 15 residues. Germline V CDR1 and CDR2: SGHDN, FVKESK.